The text below deals with one TCR beta chain. Its antigen is as yet unknown. V shed 2 bases, J shed 4 bases, and the junction held 5 bases outside the gene matches. The CDR3 sequence is 15 residues long. CDR1 SGDLS and CDR2 YYNGEE come from the germline V gene. TCRdb fed the multiplex PCR reads into MiXCR, producing one record per CDR3 protein. This repertoire shows 14,000 to 15,000 distinct CDR3 sequences, roughly 44% found once; its top ten account for 28%. These data come from a study of breast tumors, draining lymph nodes, adjacent tissues. Findings and caveats of the study: Tumor T cell lymph node origin was a supported hypothesis, not proven.

The receptor was isolated from a female donor with breast cancer. Some clones in this sample may be carry-over from other donors' samples. Sequencing was done on a sample of tumor-adjacent breast tissue. The rearrangement links TRBV9 to TRBJ2-1, with TRBD2 matching 8 bases. CDR3 residues: CASSVSGIAYNEQFF. As DNA, the CDR3 is TGTGCCAGCAGCGTTAGCGGGATAGCATACAATGAGCAGTTCTTC.